This paragraph covers one T cell receptor (beta chain) sequence. Between the trimmed V and J ends, which lost 3 bases and 1 base, there was a span of 13 bases. The CDR3 is 16 residues long. Germline lookup yields CDR1 LNHDA and CDR2 SQIVND (reference sequence). This specimen belongs to a study of shared clonotypes between healthy human individuals. Genomic DNA, for the unsorted samples, came from roughly 94 million PBMCs. Across several immunoSEQ plates, the genomic DNA of each subset was split evenly. The unsorted PBMC replicate PCRs were performed with 300 ng DNA, some 30,000 T cell genomes. PBMC DNA, left unsorted, was sequenced on ten immunoSEQ deep assay plates. Method: immunoSEQ multiplex PCR; TCRdb's copy keeps in-frame clones and lacks some. The sample holds about 470,000 clones, roughly three quarters seen once.

The sequence came from a woman between 40 and 55 years old in good health. Some clones in this sample may be carry-over from other donors' samples. The sample was PBMCs. The genes are TRBV19 and TRBJ1-5; the D gene is possibly TRBD1 (5 bases). The CDR3 loop reads CASSILYRDSNQPQHF. The CDR3 DNA is TGTGCCAGTAGTATCCTCTACCGGGACAGCAATCAGCCCCAGCATTTT.